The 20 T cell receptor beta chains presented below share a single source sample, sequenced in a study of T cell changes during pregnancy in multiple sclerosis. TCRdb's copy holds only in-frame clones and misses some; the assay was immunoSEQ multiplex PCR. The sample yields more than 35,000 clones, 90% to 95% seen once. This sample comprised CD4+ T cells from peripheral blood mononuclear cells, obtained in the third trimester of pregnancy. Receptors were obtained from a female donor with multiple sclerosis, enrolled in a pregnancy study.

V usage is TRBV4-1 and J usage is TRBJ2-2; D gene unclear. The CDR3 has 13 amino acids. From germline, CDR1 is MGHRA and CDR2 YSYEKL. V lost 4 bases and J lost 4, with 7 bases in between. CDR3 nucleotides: TGCGCCAGCAGCCTCCTAGGCACCGGGGAGCTGTTTTTT. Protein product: CASSLLGTGELFF.

The CDR3 DNA follows: TGCGCCAGCAGCCAAGAACGCAGCGGGAAATACAATGAGCAGTTCTTC. It specifies CASSQERSGKYNEQFF. The chain recombines TRBV4-1 with TRBJ2-1; 7 bases agree with TRBD2. V trimming: 0 bases; J trimming: 4 bases; junction bases outside the gene matches: 6. CDR3 length: 16 amino acids. In germline, CDR1 is MGHRA, CDR2 YSYEKL.

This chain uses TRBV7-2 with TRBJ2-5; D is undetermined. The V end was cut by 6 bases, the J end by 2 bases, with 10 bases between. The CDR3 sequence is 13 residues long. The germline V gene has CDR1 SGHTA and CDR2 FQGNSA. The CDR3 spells CASSPGSQETQYF. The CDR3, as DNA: TGTGCCAGCAGTCCCGGGTCTCAAGAGACCCAGTACTTC.

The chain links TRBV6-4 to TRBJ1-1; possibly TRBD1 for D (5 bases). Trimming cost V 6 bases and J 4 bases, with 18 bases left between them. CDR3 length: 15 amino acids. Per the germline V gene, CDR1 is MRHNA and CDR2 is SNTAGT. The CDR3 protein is CASRHELGGTTEAFF. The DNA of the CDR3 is TGTGCCAGCAGACATGAGCTCGGGGGGACCACTGAAGCTTTCTTT.

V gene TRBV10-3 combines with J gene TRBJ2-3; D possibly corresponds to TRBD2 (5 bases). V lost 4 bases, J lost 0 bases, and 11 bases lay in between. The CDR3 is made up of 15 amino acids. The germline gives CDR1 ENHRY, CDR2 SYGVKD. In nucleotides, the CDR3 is TGTGCCATCAGTGTCCGGACTTCTAGCACAGATACGCAGTATTTT. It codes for CAISVRTSSTDTQYF.

CDR3 nucleotides: TGTGCCAGCAACCTTAGGGTAGCGGGAGTGGCAGATACGCAGTATTTT. It is translated as CASNLRVAGVADTQYF. The V gene is TRBV7-2, the J gene TRBJ2-3; 9 bases match TRBD2. The CDR3 totals 16 residues. Germline values: CDR1 SGHTA, CDR2 FQGNSA. Losses at the gene ends were 7 bases for V and 4 bases for J; bases not matched to a gene: 12.

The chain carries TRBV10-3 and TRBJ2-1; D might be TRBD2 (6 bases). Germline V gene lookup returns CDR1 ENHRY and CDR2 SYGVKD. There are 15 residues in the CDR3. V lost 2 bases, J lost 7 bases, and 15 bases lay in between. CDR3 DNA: TGTGCCATCAGTGAGGGATCGGGAGATTGGAATGAGCAGTTCTTC. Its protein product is CAISEGSGDWNEQFF.

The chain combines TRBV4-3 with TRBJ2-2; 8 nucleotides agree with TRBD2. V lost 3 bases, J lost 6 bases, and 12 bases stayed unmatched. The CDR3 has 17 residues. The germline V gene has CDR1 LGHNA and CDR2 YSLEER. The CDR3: CASSQVFSGIMPGELFF. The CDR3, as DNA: TGCGCCAGCAGCCAGGTCTTTAGCGGGATTATGCCCGGGGAGCTGTTTTTT.

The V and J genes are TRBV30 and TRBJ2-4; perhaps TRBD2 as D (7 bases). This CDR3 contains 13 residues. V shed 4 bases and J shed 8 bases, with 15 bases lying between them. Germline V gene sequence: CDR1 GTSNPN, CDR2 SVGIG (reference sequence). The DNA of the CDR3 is TGTGCCTGGATATTGAAAGGGGGGGACATTCAGTACTTC. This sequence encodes CAWILKGGDIQYF.

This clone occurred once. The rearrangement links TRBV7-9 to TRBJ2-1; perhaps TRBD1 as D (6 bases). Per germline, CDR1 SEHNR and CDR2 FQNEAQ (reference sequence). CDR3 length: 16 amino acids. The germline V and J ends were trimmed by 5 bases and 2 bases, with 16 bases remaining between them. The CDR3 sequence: CASSPRAGDAYNEQFF. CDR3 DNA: TGTGCCAGCAGCCCGAGGGCAGGGGATGCCTACAATGAGCAGTTCTTC.

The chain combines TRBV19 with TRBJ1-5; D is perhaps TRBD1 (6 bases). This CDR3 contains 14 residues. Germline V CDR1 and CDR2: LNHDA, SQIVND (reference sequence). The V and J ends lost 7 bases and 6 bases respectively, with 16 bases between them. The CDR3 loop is CASTMRGKGQPQHF. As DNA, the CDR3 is TGTGCCAGTACCATGAGGGGGAAGGGTCAGCCCCAGCATTTT.

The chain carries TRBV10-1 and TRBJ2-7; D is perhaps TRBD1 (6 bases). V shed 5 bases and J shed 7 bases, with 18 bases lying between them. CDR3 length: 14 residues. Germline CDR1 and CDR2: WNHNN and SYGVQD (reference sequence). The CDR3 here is CASSKLLQGGEQYF. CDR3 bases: TGCGCCAGCAGTAAACTTCTACAGGGCGGAGAGCAGTACTTC.

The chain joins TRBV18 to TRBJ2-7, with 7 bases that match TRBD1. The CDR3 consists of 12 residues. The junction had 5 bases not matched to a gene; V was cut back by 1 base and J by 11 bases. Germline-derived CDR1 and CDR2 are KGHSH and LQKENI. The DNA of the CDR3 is TGTGCCAGCTCACCACAAACAGGGGAGAAGTACTTC. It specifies CASSPQTGEKYF.

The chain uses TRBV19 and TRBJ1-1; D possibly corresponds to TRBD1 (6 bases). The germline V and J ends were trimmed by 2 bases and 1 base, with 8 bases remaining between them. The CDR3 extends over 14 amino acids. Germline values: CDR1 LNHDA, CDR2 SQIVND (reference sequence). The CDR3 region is CASSIYRENTEAFF. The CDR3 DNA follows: TGTGCCAGTAGTATATACAGGGAGAACACTGAAGCTTTCTTT.

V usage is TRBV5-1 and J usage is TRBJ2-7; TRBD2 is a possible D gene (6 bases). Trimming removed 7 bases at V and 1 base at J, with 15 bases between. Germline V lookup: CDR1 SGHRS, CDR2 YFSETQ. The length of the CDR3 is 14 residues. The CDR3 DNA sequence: TGCGCCAGCGGCAACGGGGACTTTTCCTACGAGCAGTACTTC. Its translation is CASGNGDFSYEQYF.

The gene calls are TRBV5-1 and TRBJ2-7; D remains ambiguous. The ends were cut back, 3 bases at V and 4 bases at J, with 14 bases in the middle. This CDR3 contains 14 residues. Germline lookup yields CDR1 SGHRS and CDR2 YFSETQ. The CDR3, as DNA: TGCGCCAGCAGCTCTTTGGCCCATTCTTACGAGCAGTACTTC. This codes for CASSSLAHSYEQYF.

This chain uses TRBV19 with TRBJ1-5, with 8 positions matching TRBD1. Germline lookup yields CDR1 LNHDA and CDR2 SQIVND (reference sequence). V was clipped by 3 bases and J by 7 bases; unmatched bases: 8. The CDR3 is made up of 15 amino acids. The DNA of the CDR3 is TGTGCCAGTAGTATGGATGACAGGGGTAGCCAGCCCCAGCATTTT. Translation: CASSMDDRGSQPQHF.

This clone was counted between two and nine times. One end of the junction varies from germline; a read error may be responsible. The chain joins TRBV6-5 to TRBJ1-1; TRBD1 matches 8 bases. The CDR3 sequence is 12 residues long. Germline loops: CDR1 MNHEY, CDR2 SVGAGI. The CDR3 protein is CASSRTGSEGGF. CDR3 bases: TGTGCCAGCAGCAGGACAGGGAGTGAGGGCGGCTTT.

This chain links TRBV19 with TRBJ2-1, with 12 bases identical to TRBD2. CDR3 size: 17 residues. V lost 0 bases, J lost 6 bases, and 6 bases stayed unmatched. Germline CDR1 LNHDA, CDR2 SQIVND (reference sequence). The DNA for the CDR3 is TGTGCCAGTAGTATAGATGGGCTAGCGGGAGGGGTCAATGAGCAGTTCTTC. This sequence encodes CASSIDGLAGGVNEQFF.

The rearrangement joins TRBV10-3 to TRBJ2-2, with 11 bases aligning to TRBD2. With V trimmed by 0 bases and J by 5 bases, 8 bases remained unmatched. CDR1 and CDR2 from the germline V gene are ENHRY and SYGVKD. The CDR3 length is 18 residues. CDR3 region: CAISESTSGIYWTGELFF. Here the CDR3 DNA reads TGTGCCATCAGTGAGTCGACTAGCGGGATTTATTGGACCGGGGAGCTGTTTTTT.